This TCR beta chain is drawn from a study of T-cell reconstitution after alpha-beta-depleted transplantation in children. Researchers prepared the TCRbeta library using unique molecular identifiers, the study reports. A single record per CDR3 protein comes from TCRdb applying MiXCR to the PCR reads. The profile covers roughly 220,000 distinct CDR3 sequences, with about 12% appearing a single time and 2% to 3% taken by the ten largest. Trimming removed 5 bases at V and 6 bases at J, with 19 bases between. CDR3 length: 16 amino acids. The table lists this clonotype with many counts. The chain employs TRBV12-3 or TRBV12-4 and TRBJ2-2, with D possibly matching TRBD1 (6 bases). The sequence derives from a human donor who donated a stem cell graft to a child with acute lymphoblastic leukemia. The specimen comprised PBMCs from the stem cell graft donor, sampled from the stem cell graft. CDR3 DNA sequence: TGTGCCAGCAGTGCACCATCTGGGGGCAGGGCCGGGGAGCTGTTTTTT. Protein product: CASSAPSGGRAGELFF.